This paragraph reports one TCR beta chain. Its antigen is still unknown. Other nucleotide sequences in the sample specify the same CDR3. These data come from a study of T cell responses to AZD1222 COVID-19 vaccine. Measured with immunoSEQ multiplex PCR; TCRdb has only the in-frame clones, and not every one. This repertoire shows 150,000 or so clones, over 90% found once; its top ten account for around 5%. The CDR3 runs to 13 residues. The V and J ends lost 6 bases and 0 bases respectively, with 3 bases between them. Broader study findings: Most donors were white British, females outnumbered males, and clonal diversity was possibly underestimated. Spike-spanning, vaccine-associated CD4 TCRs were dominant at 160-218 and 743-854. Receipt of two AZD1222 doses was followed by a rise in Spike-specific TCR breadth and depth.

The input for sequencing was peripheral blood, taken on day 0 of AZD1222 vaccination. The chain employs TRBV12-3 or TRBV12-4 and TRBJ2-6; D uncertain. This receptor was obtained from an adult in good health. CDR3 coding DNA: TGTGCCAGCAGCGACTCTGGGGCCAACGTCCTGACTTTC. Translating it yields CASSDSGANVLTF.